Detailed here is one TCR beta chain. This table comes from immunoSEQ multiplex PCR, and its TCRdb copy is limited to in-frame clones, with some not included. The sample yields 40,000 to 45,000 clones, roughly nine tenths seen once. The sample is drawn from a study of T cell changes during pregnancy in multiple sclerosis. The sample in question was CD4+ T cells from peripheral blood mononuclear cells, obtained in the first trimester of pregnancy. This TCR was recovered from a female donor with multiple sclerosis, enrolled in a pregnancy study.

The CDR3 region has the DNA TGCGCCAGCAGCTTTACGATGGCCCCTAATGAAAAACTGTTTTTT. Protein product: CASSFTMAPNEKLFF. V is TRBV5-1 and J is TRBJ1-4; D unresolved. Germline loops: CDR1 SGHRS, CDR2 YFSETQ. Trimming cost V 2 bases and J 3 bases, with 11 bases left between them. There are 15 residues in the CDR3.